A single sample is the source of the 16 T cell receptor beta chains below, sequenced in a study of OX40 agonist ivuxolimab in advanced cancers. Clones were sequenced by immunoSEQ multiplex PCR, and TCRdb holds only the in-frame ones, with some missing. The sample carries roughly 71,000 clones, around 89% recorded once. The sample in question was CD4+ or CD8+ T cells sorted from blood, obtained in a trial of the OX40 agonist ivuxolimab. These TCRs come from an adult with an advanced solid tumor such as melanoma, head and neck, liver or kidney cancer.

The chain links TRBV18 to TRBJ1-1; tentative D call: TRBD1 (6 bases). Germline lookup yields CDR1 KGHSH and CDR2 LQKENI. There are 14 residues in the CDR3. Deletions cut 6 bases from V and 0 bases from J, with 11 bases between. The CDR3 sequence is CASSPDRMNTEAFF. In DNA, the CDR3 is TGTGCCAGCTCCCCGGACAGAATGAACACTGAAGCTTTCTTT. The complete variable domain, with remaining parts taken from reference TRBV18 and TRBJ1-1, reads NAGVMQNPRHLVRRRGQEARLRCSPMKGHSHVYWYRQLPEEGLKFMVYLQKENIIDESGMPKERFSAEFPKEGPSILRIQQVVRGDSAAYFCASSPDRMNTEAFFGQGTRLTVV.

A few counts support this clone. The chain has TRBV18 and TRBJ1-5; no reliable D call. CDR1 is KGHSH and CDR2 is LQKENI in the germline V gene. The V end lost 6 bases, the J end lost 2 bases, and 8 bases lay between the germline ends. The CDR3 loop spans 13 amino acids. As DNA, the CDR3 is TGTGCCAGCTCCATCAGTGGCAATCAGCCCCAGCATTTT. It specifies CASSISGNQPQHF. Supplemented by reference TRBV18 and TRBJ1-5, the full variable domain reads NAGVMQNPRHLVRRRGQEARLRCSPMKGHSHVYWYRQLPEEGLKFMVYLQKENIIDESGMPKERFSAEFPKEGPSILRIQQVVRGDSAAYFCASSISGNQPQHFGDGTRLSIL.

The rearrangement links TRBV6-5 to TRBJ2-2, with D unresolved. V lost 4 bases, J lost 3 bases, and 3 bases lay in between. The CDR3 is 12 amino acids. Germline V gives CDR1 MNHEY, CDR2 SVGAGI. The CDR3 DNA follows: TGTGCCAGCAGTTTTTACACCGGGGAGCTGTTTTTT. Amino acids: CASSFYTGELFF.

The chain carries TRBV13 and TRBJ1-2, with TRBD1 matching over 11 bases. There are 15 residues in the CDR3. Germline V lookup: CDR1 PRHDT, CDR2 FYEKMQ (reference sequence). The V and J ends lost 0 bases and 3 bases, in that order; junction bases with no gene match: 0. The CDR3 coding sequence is TGTGCCAGCAGCTTAGGGGGACAGGGGGACTATGGCTACACCTTC. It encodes CASSLGGQGDYGYTF.

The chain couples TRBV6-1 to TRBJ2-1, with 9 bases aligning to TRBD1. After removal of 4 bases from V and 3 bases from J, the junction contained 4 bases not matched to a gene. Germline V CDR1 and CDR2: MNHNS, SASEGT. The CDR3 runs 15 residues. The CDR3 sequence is CASSGRDRVYNEQFF. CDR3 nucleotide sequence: TGTGCCAGCAGTGGACGGGACAGGGTCTACAATGAGCAGTTCTTC.

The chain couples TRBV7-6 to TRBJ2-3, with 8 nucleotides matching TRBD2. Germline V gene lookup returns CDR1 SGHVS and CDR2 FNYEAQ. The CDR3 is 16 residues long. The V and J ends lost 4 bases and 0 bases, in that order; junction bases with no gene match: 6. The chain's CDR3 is CASSSGGARSTDTQYF. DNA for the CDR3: TGTGCCAGCAGCTCGGGAGGGGCCCGAAGCACAGATACGCAGTATTTT. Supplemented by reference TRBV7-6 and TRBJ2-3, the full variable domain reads GAGVSQSPRYKVTKRGQDVALRCDPISGHVSLYWYRQALGQGPEFLTYFNYEAQQDKSGLPNDRFSAERPEGSISTLTIQRTEQRDSAMYRCASSSGGARSTDTQYFGPGTRLTVL.

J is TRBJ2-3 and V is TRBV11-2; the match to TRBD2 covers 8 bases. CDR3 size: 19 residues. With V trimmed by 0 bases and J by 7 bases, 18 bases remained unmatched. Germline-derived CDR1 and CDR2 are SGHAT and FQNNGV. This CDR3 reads CASSLDPPFRSGGRNTQYF. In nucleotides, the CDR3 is TGTGCCAGCAGCTTAGATCCCCCCTTTAGAAGCGGGGGCAGGAATACGCAGTATTTT.

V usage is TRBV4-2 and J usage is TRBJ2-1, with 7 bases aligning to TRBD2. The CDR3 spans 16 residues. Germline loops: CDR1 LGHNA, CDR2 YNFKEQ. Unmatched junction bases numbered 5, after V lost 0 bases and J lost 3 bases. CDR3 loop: CASSQDWGGSYNEQFF. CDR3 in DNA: TGTGCCAGCAGCCAAGACTGGGGGGGGAGCTACAATGAGCAGTTCTTC.

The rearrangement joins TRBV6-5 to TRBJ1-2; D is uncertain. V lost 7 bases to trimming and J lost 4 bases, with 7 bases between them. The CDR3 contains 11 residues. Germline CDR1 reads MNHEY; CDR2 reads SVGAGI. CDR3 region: CASKASYGYTF. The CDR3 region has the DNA TGTGCCAGCAAGGCCTCCTATGGCTACACCTTC.

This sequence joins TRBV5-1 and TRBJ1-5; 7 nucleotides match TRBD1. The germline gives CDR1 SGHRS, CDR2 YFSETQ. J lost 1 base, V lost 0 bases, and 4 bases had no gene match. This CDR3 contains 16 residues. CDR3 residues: CASSLGTGDSNQPQHF. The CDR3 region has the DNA TGCGCCAGCAGCTTGGGGACAGGAGACAGCAATCAGCCCCAGCATTTT. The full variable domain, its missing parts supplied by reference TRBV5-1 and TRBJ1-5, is KAGVTQTPRYLIKTRGQQVTLSCSPISGHRSVSWYQQTPGQGLQFLFEYFSETQRNKGNFPGRFSGRQFSNSRSEMNVSTLELGDSALYLCASSLGTGDSNQPQHFGDGTRLSIL.

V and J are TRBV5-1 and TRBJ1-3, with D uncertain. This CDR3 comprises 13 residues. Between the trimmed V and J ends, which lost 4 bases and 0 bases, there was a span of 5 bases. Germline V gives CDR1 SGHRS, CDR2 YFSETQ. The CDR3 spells CASSRDSGNTIYF. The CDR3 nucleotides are TGCGCCAGCAGCAGGGACTCTGGAAACACCATATATTTT.

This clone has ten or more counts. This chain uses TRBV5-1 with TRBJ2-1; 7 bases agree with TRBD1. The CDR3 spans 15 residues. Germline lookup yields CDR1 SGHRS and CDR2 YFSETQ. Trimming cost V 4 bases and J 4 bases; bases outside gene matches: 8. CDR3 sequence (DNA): TGCGCCAGCAGCCCGGGACAGACCAGTTACAATGAGCAGTTCTTC. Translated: CASSPGQTSYNEQFF.

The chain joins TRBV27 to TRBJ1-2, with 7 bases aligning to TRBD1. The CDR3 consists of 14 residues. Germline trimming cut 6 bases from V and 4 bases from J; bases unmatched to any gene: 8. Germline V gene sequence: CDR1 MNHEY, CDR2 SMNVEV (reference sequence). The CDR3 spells CASSSTDRPYGYTF. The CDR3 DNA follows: TGTGCCAGCAGCTCCACGGACAGGCCCTATGGCTACACCTTC.

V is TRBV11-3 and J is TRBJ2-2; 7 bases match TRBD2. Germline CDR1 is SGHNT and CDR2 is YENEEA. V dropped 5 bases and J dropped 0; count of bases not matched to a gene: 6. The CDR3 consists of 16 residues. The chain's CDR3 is CASSLVAGANTGELFF. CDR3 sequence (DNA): TGTGCCAGCAGCCTCGTGGCGGGGGCGAACACCGGGGAGCTGTTTTTT.

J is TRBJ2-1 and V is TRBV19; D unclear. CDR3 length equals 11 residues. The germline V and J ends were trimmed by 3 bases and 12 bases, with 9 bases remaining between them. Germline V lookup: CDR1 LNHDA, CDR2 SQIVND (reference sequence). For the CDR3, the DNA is TGTGCCAGTAGTATCCAAGACCGGCAGTTCTTC. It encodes CASSIQDRQFF.

The CDR3 nucleotides read TGTGCCAGCAGCTTGCGTCGGGACAGCGCGAACACCGGGGAGCTGTTTTTT. Translation: CASSLRRDSANTGELFF. The chain combines TRBV5-6 with TRBJ2-2; TRBD1 matches at 7 bases. Trimming cost V 1 base and J 0 bases; bases outside gene matches: 6. The CDR3 consists of 17 residues. CDR1 is SGHDT and CDR2 is YYEEEE in the germline V gene. The full variable domain, completed using reference TRBV5-6 and TRBJ2-2, is DAGVTQSPTHLIKTRGQQVTLRCSPKSGHDTVSWYQQALGQGPQFIFQYYEEEERQRGNFPDRFSGHQFPNYSSELNVNALLLGDSALYLCASSLRRDSANTGELFFGEGSRLTVL.